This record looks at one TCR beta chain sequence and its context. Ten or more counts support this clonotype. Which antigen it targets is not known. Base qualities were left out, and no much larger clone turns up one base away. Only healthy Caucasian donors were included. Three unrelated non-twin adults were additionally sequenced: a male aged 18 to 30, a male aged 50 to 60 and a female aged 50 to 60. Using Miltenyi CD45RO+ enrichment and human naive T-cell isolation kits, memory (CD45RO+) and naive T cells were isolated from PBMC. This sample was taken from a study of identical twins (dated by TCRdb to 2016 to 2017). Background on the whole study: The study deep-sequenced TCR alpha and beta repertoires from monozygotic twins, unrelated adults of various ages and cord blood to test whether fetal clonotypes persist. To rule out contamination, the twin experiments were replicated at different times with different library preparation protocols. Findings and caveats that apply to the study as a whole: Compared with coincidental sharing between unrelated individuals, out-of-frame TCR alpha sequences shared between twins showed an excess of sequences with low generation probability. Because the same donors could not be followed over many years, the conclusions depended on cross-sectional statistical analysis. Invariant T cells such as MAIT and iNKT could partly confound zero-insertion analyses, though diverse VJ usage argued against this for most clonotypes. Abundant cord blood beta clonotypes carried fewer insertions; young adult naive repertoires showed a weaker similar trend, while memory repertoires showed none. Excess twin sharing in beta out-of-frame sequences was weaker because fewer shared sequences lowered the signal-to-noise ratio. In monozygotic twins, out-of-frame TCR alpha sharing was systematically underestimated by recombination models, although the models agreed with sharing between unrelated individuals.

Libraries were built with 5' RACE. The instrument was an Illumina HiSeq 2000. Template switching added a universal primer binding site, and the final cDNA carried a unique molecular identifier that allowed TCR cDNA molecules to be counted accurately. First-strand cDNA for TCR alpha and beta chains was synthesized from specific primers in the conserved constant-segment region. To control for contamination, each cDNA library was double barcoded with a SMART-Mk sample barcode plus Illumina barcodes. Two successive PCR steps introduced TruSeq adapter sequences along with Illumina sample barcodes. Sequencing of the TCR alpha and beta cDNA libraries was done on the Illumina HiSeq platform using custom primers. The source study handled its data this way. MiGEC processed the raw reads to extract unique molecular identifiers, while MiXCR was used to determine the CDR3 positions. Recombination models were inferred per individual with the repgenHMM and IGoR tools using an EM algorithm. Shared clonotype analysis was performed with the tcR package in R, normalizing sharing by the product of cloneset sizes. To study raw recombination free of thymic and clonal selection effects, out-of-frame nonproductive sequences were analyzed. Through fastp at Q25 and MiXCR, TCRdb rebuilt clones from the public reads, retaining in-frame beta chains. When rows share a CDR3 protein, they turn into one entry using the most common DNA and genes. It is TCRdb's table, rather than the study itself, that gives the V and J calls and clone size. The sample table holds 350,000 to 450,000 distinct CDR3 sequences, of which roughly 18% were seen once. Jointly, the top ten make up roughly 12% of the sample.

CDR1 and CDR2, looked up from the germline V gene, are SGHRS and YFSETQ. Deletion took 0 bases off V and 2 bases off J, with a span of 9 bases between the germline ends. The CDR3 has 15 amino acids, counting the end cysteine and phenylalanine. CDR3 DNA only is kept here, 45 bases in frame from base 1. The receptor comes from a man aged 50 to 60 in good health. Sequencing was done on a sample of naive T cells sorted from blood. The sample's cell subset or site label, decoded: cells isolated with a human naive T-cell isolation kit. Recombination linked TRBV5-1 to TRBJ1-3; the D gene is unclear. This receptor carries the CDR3 CASSLGAVTGNTIYF. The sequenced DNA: TGCGCCAGCAGCTTGGGGGCCGTGACTGGAAACACCATATATTTT. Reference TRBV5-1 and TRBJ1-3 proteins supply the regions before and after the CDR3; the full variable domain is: KAGVTQTPRYLIKTRGQQVTLSCSPISGHRSVSWYQQTPGQGLQFLFEYFSETQRNKGNFPGRFSGRQFSNSRSEMNVSTLELGDSALYLCASSLGAVTGNTIYFGEGSWLTVV.